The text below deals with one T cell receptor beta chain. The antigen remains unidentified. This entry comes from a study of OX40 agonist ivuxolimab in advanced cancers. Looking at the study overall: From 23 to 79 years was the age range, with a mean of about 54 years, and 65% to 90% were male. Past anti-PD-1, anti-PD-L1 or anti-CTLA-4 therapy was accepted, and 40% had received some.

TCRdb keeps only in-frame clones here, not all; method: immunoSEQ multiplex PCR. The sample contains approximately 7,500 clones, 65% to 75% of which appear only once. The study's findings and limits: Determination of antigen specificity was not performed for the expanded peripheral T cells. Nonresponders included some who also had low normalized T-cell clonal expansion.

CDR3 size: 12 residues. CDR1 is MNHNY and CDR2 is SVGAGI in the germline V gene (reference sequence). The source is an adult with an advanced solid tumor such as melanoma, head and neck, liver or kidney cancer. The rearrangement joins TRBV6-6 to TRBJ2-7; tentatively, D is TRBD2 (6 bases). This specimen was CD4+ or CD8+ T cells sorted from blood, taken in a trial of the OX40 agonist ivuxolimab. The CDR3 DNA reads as TGTGTCACGCGGGACCGCTCCTACGAGCAGTACTTC. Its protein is CVTRDRSYEQYF.